Shown below are 9 T cell receptor beta chains from a single sample sequenced in a study of OX40 agonist ivuxolimab in advanced cancers. Sequenced by immunoSEQ multiplex PCR; TCRdb stores in-frame clones only, minus some. Here the sample spans 35,000 to 50,000 clones, roughly 86% being singletons. The specimen comprised CD4+ or CD8+ T cells sorted from blood, sampled in a trial of the OX40 agonist ivuxolimab. The source is an adult with an advanced solid tumor such as melanoma, head and neck, liver or kidney cancer.

Comments on this clone: One end of the junction fails to match germline, which may point to a read error. The gene calls are TRBV20-1 and TRBJ1-6, with D unclear. From germline, CDR1 is DFQATT and CDR2 SNEGSKA (reference sequence). The CDR3 sequence is 10 residues long. The CDR3 DNA sequence: TGCAGTGCGGAGGACTTTCCCCACCACTTT. Translating it yields CSAEDFPHHF.

The chain is built from TRBV7-6 and TRBJ2-3; perhaps TRBD2 as D (7 bases). The CDR3 sequence is 16 residues long. Trimming cost V 5 bases and J 7 bases, with 22 bases left between them. CDR1 is SGHVS and CDR2 is FNYEAQ in the germline V gene. This CDR3 reads CASSQGGGGARNTQYF. The CDR3 coding sequence is TGTGCCAGCAGCCAAGGCGGAGGGGGGGCCAGAAATACGCAGTATTTT.

This chain joins TRBV9 and TRBJ2-1, with D perhaps being TRBD1 or TRBD2 (5 bases each). Germline lookup yields CDR1 SGDLS and CDR2 YYNGEE. This CDR3 spans 14 amino acids. Trimming took 4 bases from V and 6 from J, leaving 14 bases between them. The CDR3 sequence: CASSPARGRNEQFF. The CDR3 DNA is TGTGCCAGCAGCCCTGCGAGGGGCCGCAATGAGCAGTTCTTC.

In its sample, this clone was seen once. V and J are TRBV10-2 and TRBJ2-2, with 8 bases lining up with TRBD1. V trimming: 6 bases; J trimming: 5 bases; junction bases outside the gene matches: 8. CDR3 length: 15 amino acids. The germline CDR1 and CDR2 sequences are WSHSY and SAAADI. DNA for the CDR3: TGCGCCAGCAGGGGGTCAGGGGGCGGTACCGGGGAGCTGTTTTTT. Amino acids: CASRGSGGGTGELFF.

The chain employs TRBV6-1 and TRBJ2-7, with a tentative D call TRBD2 (5 bases). The V and J ends lost 10 bases and 0 bases respectively, with 13 bases between them. The CDR3 extends over 13 amino acids. In germline, CDR1 is MNHNS, CDR2 SASEGT. CDR3 region: CATQEGTSYEQYF. The CDR3 DNA reads TGTGCCACCCAAGAGGGAACCTCCTACGAGCAGTACTTC.

The chain joins TRBV28 to TRBJ1-1, with D perhaps matching TRBD1 (5 bases). Trimming left V 6 bases short and J 0 bases short, with 17 bases between. Germline CDR1 reads MDHEN; CDR2 reads SYDVKM. The CDR3 consists of 16 residues. CDR3 residues: CASSWGRPHLNTEAFF. CDR3 in DNA: TGTGCCAGCAGCTGGGGCAGGCCGCATCTGAACACTGAAGCTTTCTTT. Full variable domain (missing parts from reference TRBV28 and TRBJ1-1): DVKVTQSSRYLVKRTGEKVFLECVQDMDHENMFWYRQDPGLGLRLIYFSYDVKMKEKGDIPEGYSVSREKKERFSLILESASTNQTSMYLCASSWGRPHLNTEAFFGQGTRLTVV.

This chain links TRBV6-5 with TRBJ1-2; D is uncertain. The V gene's germline CDR1 is MNHEY and CDR2 SVGAGI. Between the trimmed V and J ends, which lost 9 bases and 3 bases, there was a span of 8 bases. CDR3 length: 11 residues. The CDR3 coding sequence is TGTGCCAGTCGAGTGGACTATGGCTACACCTTC. This encodes CASRVDYGYTF.

Only a few counts were recorded for this clone. The chain carries TRBV27 and TRBJ1-2; 7 bases align to TRBD1. This CDR3 contains 14 residues. Germline assignment: CDR1 MNHEY and CDR2 SMNVEV (reference sequence). V lost 6 bases to trimming and J lost 3 bases; unmatched junction nucleotides: 7. The CDR3 nucleotides are TGTGCCAGCAGGACCTTTGACAGGGACTATGGCTACACCTTC. It yields the protein CASRTFDRDYGYTF.

V usage is TRBV5-6 and J usage is TRBJ2-7; possible D gene TRBD1, 6 bases. The CDR3 consists of 13 residues. The V gene lost 2 bases and the J gene lost 5 bases, with 11 bases spanning the gap. Per germline, CDR1 SGHDT and CDR2 YYEEEE. CDR3 in DNA: TGTGCCAGCAGCTTCGGGACAATACACGAGCAGTACTTC. Translated: CASSFGTIHEQYF.